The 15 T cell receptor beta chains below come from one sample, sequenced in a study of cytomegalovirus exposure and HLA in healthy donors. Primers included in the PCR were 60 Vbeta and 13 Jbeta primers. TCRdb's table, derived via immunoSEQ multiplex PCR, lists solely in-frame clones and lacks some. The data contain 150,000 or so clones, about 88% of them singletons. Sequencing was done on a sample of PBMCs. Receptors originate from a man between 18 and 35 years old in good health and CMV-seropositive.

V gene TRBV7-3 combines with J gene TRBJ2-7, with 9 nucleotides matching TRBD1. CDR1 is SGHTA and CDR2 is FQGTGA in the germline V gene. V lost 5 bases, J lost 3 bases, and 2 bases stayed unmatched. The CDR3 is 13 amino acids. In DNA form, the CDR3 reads TGTGCCAGCAGCCGGGACAGGGTCTACGAGCAGTACTTC. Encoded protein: CASSRDRVYEQYF.

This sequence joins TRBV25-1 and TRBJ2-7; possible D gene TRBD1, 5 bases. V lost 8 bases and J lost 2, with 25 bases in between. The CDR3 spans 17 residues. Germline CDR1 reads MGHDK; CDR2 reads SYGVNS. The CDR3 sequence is CASLPGHPNVRAYEQYF. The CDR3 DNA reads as TGTGCCAGCCTCCCCGGACACCCAAACGTGAGAGCCTACGAGCAGTACTTC.

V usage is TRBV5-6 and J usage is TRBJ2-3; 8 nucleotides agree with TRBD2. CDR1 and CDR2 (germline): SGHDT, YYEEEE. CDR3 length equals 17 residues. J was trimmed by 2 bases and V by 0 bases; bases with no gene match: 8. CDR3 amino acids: CASSLALAGGFTDTQYF. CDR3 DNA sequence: TGTGCCAGCAGCTTGGCCCTGGCGGGGGGTTTCACAGATACGCAGTATTTT.

The CDR3 spells CASSPTSGGAYEQYF. The CDR3 DNA follows: TGTGCCAGCAGCCCCACTAGCGGGGGGGCCTACGAGCAGTACTTC. The J gene is TRBJ2-7, the V gene TRBV7-2; 13 positions match TRBD2. The CDR3 contains 15 residues. The J segment lost 2 bases and the V segment lost 5 bases, leaving 3 bases of the junction unmatched. The V gene's germline CDR1 is SGHTA and CDR2 FQGNSA.

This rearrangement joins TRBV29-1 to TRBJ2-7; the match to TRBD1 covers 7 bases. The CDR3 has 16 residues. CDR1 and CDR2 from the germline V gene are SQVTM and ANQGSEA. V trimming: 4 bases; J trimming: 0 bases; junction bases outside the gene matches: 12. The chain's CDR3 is CSVGDSSTLSSYEQYF. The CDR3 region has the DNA TGCAGCGTTGGGGACAGCTCGACACTGAGCTCCTACGAGCAGTACTTC.

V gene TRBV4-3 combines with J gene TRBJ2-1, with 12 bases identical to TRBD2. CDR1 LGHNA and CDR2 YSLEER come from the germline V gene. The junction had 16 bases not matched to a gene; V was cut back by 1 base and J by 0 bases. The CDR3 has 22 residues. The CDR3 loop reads CASSQASGVSSGGAGSYNEQFF. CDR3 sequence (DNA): TGCGCCAGCAGCCAAGCCTCCGGTGTCTCTAGCGGGGGGGCCGGCTCCTACAATGAGCAGTTCTTC.

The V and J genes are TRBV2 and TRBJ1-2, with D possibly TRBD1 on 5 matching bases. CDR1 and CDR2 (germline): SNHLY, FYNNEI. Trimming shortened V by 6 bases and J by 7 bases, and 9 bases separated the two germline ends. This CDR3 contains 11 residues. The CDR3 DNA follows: TGTGCCAGCAGCCTGACAGCTGGCTACACCTTC. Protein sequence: CASSLTAGYTF.

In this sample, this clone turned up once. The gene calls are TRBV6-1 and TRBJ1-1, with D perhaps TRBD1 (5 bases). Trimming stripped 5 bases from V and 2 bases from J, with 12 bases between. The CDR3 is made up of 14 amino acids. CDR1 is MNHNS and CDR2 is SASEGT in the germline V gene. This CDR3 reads CASSSREGNTEAFF. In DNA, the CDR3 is TGTGCCAGCAGTAGCAGGGAGGGCAACACTGAAGCTTTCTTT.

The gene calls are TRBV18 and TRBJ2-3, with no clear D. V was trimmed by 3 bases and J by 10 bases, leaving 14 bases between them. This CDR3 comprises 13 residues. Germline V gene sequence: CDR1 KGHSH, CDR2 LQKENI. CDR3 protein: CASSPIGRNPQYF. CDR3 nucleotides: TGTGCCAGCTCACCGATCGGTAGAAATCCGCAGTATTTT.

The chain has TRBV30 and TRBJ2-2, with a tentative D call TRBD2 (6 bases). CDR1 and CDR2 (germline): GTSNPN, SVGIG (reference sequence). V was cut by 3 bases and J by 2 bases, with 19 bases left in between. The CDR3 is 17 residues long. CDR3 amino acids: CAWRDSGSTGNTGELFF. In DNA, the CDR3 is TGTGCCTGGAGGGACTCCGGGAGCACCGGTAACACCGGGGAGCTGTTTTTT.

CDR3 loop: CASPSVDRGRMNTEAFF. The CDR3 DNA follows: TGTGCCAGCCCCTCCGTGGACAGGGGGCGCATGAACACTGAAGCTTTCTTT. The chain recombines TRBV21-1 with TRBJ1-1; TRBD1 is the table's D call and was not checked against the DNA. TRBV21-1 represents a pseudogene. The CDR3 is made up of 17 amino acids.

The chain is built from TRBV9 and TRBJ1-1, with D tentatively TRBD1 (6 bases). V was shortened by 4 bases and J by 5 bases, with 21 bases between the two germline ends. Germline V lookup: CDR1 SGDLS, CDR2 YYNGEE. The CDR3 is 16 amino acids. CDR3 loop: CASSPRLQGGLTEAFF. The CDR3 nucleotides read TGTGCCAGCAGCCCGAGACTACAGGGTGGGTTGACTGAAGCTTTCTTT.

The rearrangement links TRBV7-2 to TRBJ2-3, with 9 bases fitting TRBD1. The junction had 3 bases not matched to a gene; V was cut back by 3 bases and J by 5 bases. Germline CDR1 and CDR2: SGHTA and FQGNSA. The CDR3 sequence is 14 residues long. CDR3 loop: CASSFTGGKDTQYF. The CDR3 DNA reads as TGTGCCAGCAGCTTTACAGGGGGCAAAGATACGCAGTATTTT.

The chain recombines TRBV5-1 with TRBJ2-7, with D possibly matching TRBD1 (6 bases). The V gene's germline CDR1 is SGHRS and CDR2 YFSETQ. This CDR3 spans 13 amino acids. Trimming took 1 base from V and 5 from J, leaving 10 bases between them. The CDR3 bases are TGCGCCAGCAGCTTGTCGTCAGGGGACGAGCAGTACTTC. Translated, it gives CASSLSSGDEQYF. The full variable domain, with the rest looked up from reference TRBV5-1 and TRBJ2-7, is KAGVTQTPRYLIKTRGQQVTLSCSPISGHRSVSWYQQTPGQGLQFLFEYFSETQRNKGNFPGRFSGRQFSNSRSEMNVSTLELGDSALYLCASSLSSGDEQYFGPGTRLTVT.

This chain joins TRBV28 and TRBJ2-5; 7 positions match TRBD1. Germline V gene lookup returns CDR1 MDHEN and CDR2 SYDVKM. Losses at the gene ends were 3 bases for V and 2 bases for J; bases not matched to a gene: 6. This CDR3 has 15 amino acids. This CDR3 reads CASSLNQQGQETQYF. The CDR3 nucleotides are TGTGCCAGCAGTTTGAATCAACAGGGGCAAGAGACCCAGTACTTC.